A single sample is the source of the 24 T cell receptor beta chains below, sequenced in a study of blood T cell repertoires in COVID-19. Clones were sequenced by immunoSEQ multiplex PCR, and TCRdb holds only the in-frame ones, with some missing. The repertoire holds around 71,000 clones, with roughly four fifths as singletons. The sequenced material came from peripheral blood. Source of these receptors: a man between 65 and 85 years old with acute or convalescent COVID-19.

The V and J genes are TRBV19 and TRBJ1-1; 9 nucleotides agree with TRBD1. Germline CDR1 LNHDA, CDR2 SQIVND (reference sequence). This CDR3 has 15 amino acids. V lost 6 bases, J lost 7 bases, and 12 bases stayed unmatched. The CDR3 bases are TGTGCCAGTAGCCAAAGGTACAGGGGGCGAGATGAAGCTTTCTTT. It is translated as CASSQRYRGRDEAFF.

The J gene is TRBJ2-1, the V gene TRBV11-2, with 8 nucleotides matching TRBD2. In germline, CDR1 is SGHAT, CDR2 FQNNGV. The CDR3 is made up of 15 amino acids. Losses at the gene ends were 10 bases for V and 4 bases for J; bases not matched to a gene: 12. In DNA, the CDR3 is TGTGCCACCCGGAGTATAGCGGGACTGTACAATGAGCAGTTCTTC. Protein sequence: CATRSIAGLYNEQFF.

The chain is built from TRBV7-9 and TRBJ2-1, with 9 bases matching TRBD2. V shed 6 bases, J shed 9 bases, and the junction held 12 bases outside the gene matches. The germline CDR1 and CDR2 sequences are SEHNR and FQNEAQ (reference sequence). There are 15 residues in the CDR3. For the CDR3, the DNA is TGTGCCAGCAGTTTCCAAGCGGGAGGTGTGGGTGAGCAGTTCTTC. Its protein product is CASSFQAGGVGEQFF.

The chain employs TRBV18 and TRBJ1-1, with 8 positions matching TRBD1. Germline V gene data show CDR1 as KGHSH and CDR2 as LQKENI. The CDR3 totals 17 residues. V trimming: 6 bases; J trimming: 3 bases; junction bases outside the gene matches: 15. CDR3 loop: CASSTSMQGASYTEAFF. In nucleotides, the CDR3 is TGTGCCAGCTCTACCAGTATGCAGGGGGCTTCGTACACTGAAGCTTTCTTT.

The DNA for the CDR3 is TGTGCCAGCAGCGGCCTCGGGGAGGGAGTGGCCTACAATGAGCAGTTCTTC. Protein: CASSGLGEGVAYNEQFF. The chain couples TRBV9 to TRBJ2-1; the match to TRBD2 covers 7 bases. Trimming removed 3 bases from V and 2 bases from J; junction bases left unmatched: 11. The germline CDR1 and CDR2 sequences are SGDLS and YYNGEE. The length of the CDR3 is 17 residues.

This clone was observed a few times. The J gene is TRBJ2-2, the V gene TRBV5-1; D may be TRBD2 (5 bases). Germline V lookup: CDR1 SGHRS, CDR2 YFSETQ. The V end was cut by 4 bases, the J end by 5 bases, with 15 bases between. This CDR3 is 15 amino acids long. The CDR3 reads CASSPDLAGTGELFF. CDR3 in DNA: TGCGCCAGCAGCCCGGACCTAGCTGGGACCGGGGAGCTGTTTTTT.

In its sample, this clone was seen once. This sequence joins TRBV24-1 and TRBJ2-1; D is unresolved. V lost 2 bases to trimming and J lost 10 bases, with 17 bases between them. Germline CDR1 is KGHDR and CDR2 is SFDVKD. The CDR3 is 15 amino acids. The CDR3 here is CATSDSSPAAVEQFF. The CDR3 DNA is TGTGCCACCAGTGATTCATCTCCTGCCGCAGTGGAGCAGTTCTTC.

The chain carries TRBV30 and TRBJ2-1; D remains ambiguous. CDR1 is GTSNPN and CDR2 is SVGIG in the germline V gene (reference sequence). The CDR3 is made up of 11 amino acids. V lost 2 bases to trimming and J lost 8 bases, with 7 bases between them. CDR3 bases: TGTGCCTGGAGTCCGCAGGATGAGCAGTTCTTC. Translating gives CAWSPQDEQFF.

The V and J genes are TRBV9 and TRBJ2-5, with a possible D match to TRBD2 (6 bases). Germline V gene lookup returns CDR1 SGDLS and CDR2 YYNGEE. The CDR3 is made up of 14 amino acids. The germline V and J ends were trimmed by 2 bases and 5 bases, with 13 bases remaining between them. DNA of the CDR3: TGTGCCAGCAGCGTTCGGGAGTTTCAGGAGACCCAGTACTTC. Protein: CASSVREFQETQYF. The complete variable domain, with remaining parts taken from reference TRBV9 and TRBJ2-5, reads DSGVTQTPKHLITATGQRVTLRCSPRSGDLSVYWYQQSLDQGLQFLIQYYNGEERAKGNILERFSAQQFPDLHSELNLSSLELGDSALYFCASSVREFQETQYFGPGTRLLVL.

This clone has a handful of counts. The J gene is TRBJ1-3, the V gene TRBV7-8, with D possibly TRBD1 on 6 matching bases. V was shortened by 5 bases and J by 0 bases, with 17 bases between the two germline ends. Germline-derived CDR1 and CDR2 are SGHVS and FQNEAQ. The CDR3 totals 17 residues. The CDR3 DNA sequence: TGTGCCAGCAGCCTGAATCCGACAGGACTCTCTGGAAACACCATATATTTT. Protein sequence: CASSLNPTGLSGNTIYF.

The table lists this clone with a few counts. The rearrangement joins TRBV5-6 to TRBJ2-1, with D possibly matching TRBD2 (5 bases). The germline V and J ends were trimmed by 0 bases and 4 bases, with 11 bases remaining between them. CDR1 and CDR2 (germline): SGHDT, YYEEEE. This CDR3 comprises 15 residues. The CDR3 is CASSLDEGQYNEQFF. CDR3 sequence (DNA): TGTGCCAGCAGCTTGGACGAGGGCCAATACAATGAGCAGTTCTTC.

This chain links TRBV24-1 with TRBJ1-2, with 8 bases fitting TRBD1. Trimming took 7 bases from V and 4 from J; bases not matched to a gene: 7. The CDR3 loop spans 14 amino acids. Germline V gene sequence: CDR1 KGHDR, CDR2 SFDVKD. CDR3 residues: CATRSGQEGYGYTF. The CDR3 DNA sequence: TGTGCCACCAGATCGGGACAGGAAGGCTATGGCTACACCTTC.

The rearrangement joins TRBV9 to TRBJ2-2, with 7 bases matching TRBD2. Germline CDR1 reads SGDLS; CDR2 reads YYNGEE. Trimming cost V 0 bases and J 4 bases; bases outside gene matches: 3. The CDR3 totals 15 residues. The CDR3 nucleotides are TGTGCCAGCAGCGTAGCGGGGGGAGGCACCGGGGAGCTGTTTTTT. Amino acids: CASSVAGGGTGELFF.

V usage is TRBV6-2 or TRBV6-3 and J usage is TRBJ2-7; TRBD2 aligns across 8 bases. The CDR3 is 17 residues long. Germline CDR1 MNHEY, CDR2 SVGEGT. Trimming cost V 2 bases and J 2 bases; bases outside gene matches: 11. The CDR3 DNA reads as TGTGCCAGCAGTTACGCGGTAGGAGCGGGGGTCACCTACGAGCAGTACTTC. Encoded protein: CASSYAVGAGVTYEQYF.

The CDR3 loop reads CASSDRFEEQFF. As DNA, the CDR3 is TGTGCCAGCAGCGACAGGTTTGAAGAGCAGTTCTTC. The chain has TRBV6-5 and TRBJ2-1; the D gene is possibly TRBD1 (6 bases). The V gene's germline CDR1 is MNHEY and CDR2 SVGAGI. This CDR3 region has 12 residues. Trimming stripped 6 bases from V and 10 bases from J, with 13 bases between.

The chain links TRBV5-6 to TRBJ1-1; 9 nucleotides match TRBD1. CDR3 length: 14 residues. Trimming removed 4 bases from V and 9 bases from J; junction bases left unmatched: 10. CDR1 SGHDT and CDR2 YYEEEE come from the germline V gene. The CDR3 protein is CASSPTGGGTKAFF. The CDR3 nucleotides are TGTGCCAGCAGCCCCACAGGGGGCGGAACTAAAGCTTTCTTT.

The DNA for the CDR3 is TGTGCCTATAGACAGGGTTTCAATTCACCCCTCCACTTT. Its translation is CAYRQGFNSPLHF. The chain employs TRBV30 and TRBJ1-6; 7 bases align to TRBD1. The CDR3 contains 13 residues. Per germline, CDR1 GTSNPN and CDR2 SVGIG (reference sequence). J gave up 7 bases and V 7 bases, and 7 bases lay outside the gene matches.

The rearrangement uses TRBV25-1 and TRBJ2-1; D remains unclear. CDR3 size: 10 residues. V shed 4 bases and J shed 8 bases, with 3 bases lying between them. CDR1 and CDR2 from the germline V gene are MGHDK and SYGVNS. CDR3: CASSAHEQFF. For the CDR3, the DNA is TGTGCCAGCAGTGCTCATGAGCAGTTCTTC.

This clone is a singleton in its sample. The J gene is TRBJ1-1, the V gene TRBV12-3 or TRBV12-4; D may be TRBD1 (5 bases). The V end was cut by 3 bases, the J end by 7 bases, with 12 bases between. This CDR3 comprises 13 residues. The CDR3 region has the DNA TGTGCCAGCAGTTTGAAAGGGGCTGGTGAAGCTTTCTTT. It yields the protein CASSLKGAGEAFF.

V is TRBV7-2 and J is TRBJ2-7, with 7 bases identical to TRBD1. Trimming cost V 1 base and J 7 bases; bases outside gene matches: 10. CDR3 length: 15 amino acids. The germline V gene encodes CDR1 SGHTA and CDR2 FQGNSA. The CDR3 loop is CASSLVSRSRGEQYF. As DNA, the CDR3 is TGTGCCAGCAGCTTAGTATCGCGGAGCAGGGGGGAGCAGTACTTC. The whole variable domain, filled in from reference TRBV7-2 and TRBJ2-7, reads GAGVSQSPSNKVTEKGKDVELRCDPISGHTALYWYRQSLGQGLEFLIYFQGNSAPDKSGLPSDRFSAERTGGSVSTLTIQRTQQEDSAVYLCASSLVSRSRGEQYFGPGTRLTVT.

The rearrangement uses TRBV6-1 and TRBJ2-1; TRBD1 agrees at 12 bases. The CDR3 covers 15 residues. The germline V gene has CDR1 MNHNS and CDR2 SASEGT. V was pared by 3 bases and J by 8 bases, with 5 bases of the junction left unmatched. Here the CDR3 reads CASSEGTGGFDEQFF. The CDR3 DNA reads as TGTGCCAGCAGTGAGGGGACAGGGGGCTTCGATGAGCAGTTCTTC.

This clone has more than one count but fewer than ten. The chain has TRBV4-1 and TRBJ2-1; 9 bases are a match to TRBD2. V was pared by 3 bases and J by 4 bases, with 7 bases of the junction left unmatched. From germline, CDR1 is MGHRA and CDR2 YSYEKL. The CDR3 runs 16 residues. The CDR3 protein is CASSHETSGAYNEQFF. The CDR3 region has the DNA TGCGCCAGCAGCCATGAGACTAGCGGAGCTTACAATGAGCAGTTCTTC.

V usage is TRBV5-4 and J usage is TRBJ2-5, with 12 nucleotides matching TRBD2. With 0 bases clipped from V and 7 bases from J, the junction kept 7 bases outside the gene matches. CDR3 length: 16 residues. Germline V gives CDR1 SGHNT, CDR2 YYREEE (reference sequence). CDR3 DNA sequence: TGTGCCAGCAGCTTGGGTCTAGCGGGAGGGCCTGGGACCCAGTACTTC. Its protein product is CASSLGLAGGPGTQYF.

The chain uses TRBV5-1 and TRBJ1-1; D is unresolved. V lost 0 bases to trimming and J lost 2 bases, with 11 bases between them. The germline gives CDR1 SGHRS, CDR2 YFSETQ. This CDR3 contains 15 residues. The CDR3 region is CASSLGLRGNTEAFF. In nucleotides, the CDR3 is TGCGCCAGCAGCTTGGGCTTGCGCGGAAACACTGAAGCTTTCTTT.